Below are 23 T cell receptor beta chains sequenced from a single sample in a study of yellow fever vaccine responses in identical twins. TCRdb re-called the RT-PCR reads through MiXCR, storing one row per CDR3 protein. In the table there are about 16,000 distinct CDR3 sequences, about four fifths of which are singletons. Sample: T cells from blood (PBMCs), unsorted or a sorted subset (not recorded which), taken before or after yellow fever vaccination (not recorded which). All receptors come from a woman younger than 30 who received the yellow fever vaccine.

This rearrangement joins TRBV24-1 to TRBJ2-1; 8 bases match TRBD1. CDR3 length: 13 amino acids. From germline, CDR1 is KGHDR and CDR2 SFDVKD. Trimming at V came to 5 bases and at J to 4 bases, leaving 0 bases not matched to a gene. CDR3 sequence reads: CATSGDRYNEQFF. CDR3 bases: TGTGCCACCAGTGGGGACAGGTACAATGAGCAGTTCTTC.

CDR3 sequence reads: CASSIGTGGAGELFF. CDR3 bases: TGTGCCAGTAGTATCGGTACAGGGGGTGCCGGGGAGCTGTTTTTT. This rearrangement joins TRBV19 to TRBJ2-2; 8 bases map to TRBD1. Germline values: CDR1 LNHDA, CDR2 SQIVND (reference sequence). The CDR3 sequence is 15 residues long. V dropped 3 bases and J dropped 6; count of bases not matched to a gene: 6.

The rearrangement uses TRBV2 and TRBJ2-7; D tentatively fits TRBD1 or TRBD2 (6 bases each). In germline, CDR1 is SNHLY, CDR2 FYNNEI. The CDR3 has 14 residues. Trimming removed 3 bases at V and 5 bases at J, with 14 bases between. CDR3 DNA: TGTGCCAGCAGTGATCCGGGGGCGCGAGACGAGCAGTACTTC. This translates into CASSDPGARDEQYF. Using reference TRBV2 and TRBJ2-7 for the parts outside the CDR3, the full variable domain is EPEVTQTPSHQVTQMGQEVILRCVPISNHLYFYWYRQILGQKVEFLVSFYNNEISEKSEIFDDQFSVERPDGSNFTLKIRSTKLEDSAMYFCASSDPGARDEQYFGPGTRLTVT.

This chain uses TRBV7-9 with TRBJ2-3, with 11 bases that match TRBD2. Germline assignment: CDR1 SEHNR and CDR2 FQNEAQ (reference sequence). CDR3 length: 16 amino acids. V trimming: 4 bases; J trimming: 5 bases; junction bases outside the gene matches: 8. CDR3 in DNA: TGTGCCAGCAGCTCGATAGCGGGAGGGCCTATAGATACGCAGTATTTT. Translating it yields CASSSIAGGPIDTQYF.

In its sample, this clonotype was seen once. The chain employs TRBV29-1 and TRBJ2-5, with D maybe TRBD1 (6 bases). Trimming took 7 bases from V and 1 from J, leaving 7 bases between them. CDR1 SQVTM and CDR2 ANQGSEA come from the germline V gene. The CDR3 totals 11 residues. The CDR3 spells CSGTAQETQYF. The DNA of the CDR3 is TGCAGCGGGACAGCCCAAGAGACCCAGTACTTC.

This clonotype has just a few counts. This chain connects TRBV28 to TRBJ2-1; D unresolved. CDR1 MDHEN and CDR2 SYDVKM come from the germline V gene. The CDR3 has 12 residues. Trimming cost V 2 bases and J 6 bases, with 5 bases left between them. In DNA form, the CDR3 reads TGTGCCAGCAGTTTAGGTAGCAATGAGCAGTTCTTC. Its protein is CASSLGSNEQFF.

CDR3 region: CASSLFGGANTEAFF. CDR3 coding DNA: TGTGCCAGCAGTTTATTTGGGGGAGCGAACACTGAAGCTTTCTTT. The chain employs TRBV12-3 or TRBV12-4 and TRBJ1-1; possibly TRBD1 for D (5 bases). The CDR3 totals 15 residues. Trimming left V 2 bases short and J 1 base short, with 11 bases between.

V gene TRBV28 combines with J gene TRBJ1-2, with TRBD1 as a possible D gene (6 bases). Germline V gene data show CDR1 as MDHEN and CDR2 as SYDVKM. CDR3 size: 14 residues. Between the trimmed V and J ends, which lost 2 bases and 7 bases, there was a span of 14 bases. CDR3 sequence (DNA): TGTGCCAGCAGTTTAGGGACAACTCAACGTGGCTACACCTTC. Amino acids: CASSLGTTQRGYTF.

The rearrangement joins TRBV13 to TRBJ2-7; 8 bases are shared with TRBD1. Per germline, CDR1 PRHDT and CDR2 FYEKMQ (reference sequence). The J segment lost 2 bases and the V segment lost 5 bases, leaving 17 bases of the junction unmatched. The length of the CDR3 is 18 residues. CDR3 sequence reads: CASSNVIGQGSIAYEQYF. The CDR3 region has the DNA TGTGCCAGCAGCAACGTAATCGGACAGGGATCAATTGCCTACGAGCAGTACTTC.

The CDR3: CASWSGYGYTF. In nucleotides, the CDR3 is TGCGCCAGCTGGTCCGGCTATGGCTACACCTTC. The chain is built from TRBV4-1 and TRBJ1-2; D is uncertain. Germline V gives CDR1 MGHRA, CDR2 YSYEKL. CDR3 length: 11 amino acids. Trimming left V 8 bases short and J 4 bases short, with 8 bases between.

A remark on this clonotype: Sequence at one end of the junction differs from germline and may be a read error. The chain recombines TRBV2 with TRBJ2-7; 9 positions match TRBD2. CDR3 length equals 13 residues. Germline CDR1 is SNHLY and CDR2 is FYNNEI. This CDR3 reads CASSPLPTTSGDF. The CDR3 nucleotides are TGTGCCAGCAGTCCTTTACCCACGACTAGCGGCGACTTC.

This chain joins TRBV3-1 and TRBJ2-3; D is uncertain. The CDR3 loop spans 16 amino acids. V lost 0 bases and J 2 bases, leaving 12 bases between the germline ends. CDR1 is LGHDT, CDR2 YNNKEL, per germline (reference sequence). CDR3 region: CASSQDERRLTDTQYF. Here the CDR3 DNA reads TGTGCCAGCAGCCAAGACGAGAGACGCCTCACAGATACGCAGTATTTT.

In its sample, this clonotype was seen a few times. The rearrangement uses TRBV28 and TRBJ2-5; D is perhaps TRBD1 (5 bases). V shed 6 bases and J shed 0 bases, with 20 bases lying between them. Looked up from germline, CDR1 is MDHEN and CDR2 is SYDVKM. The CDR3 runs 17 residues. In DNA, the CDR3 is TGTGCCAGCAGACCTCTCCGACAGAAATGGTACCAAGAGACCCAGTACTTC. Translation: CASRPLRQKWYQETQYF.

The V gene is TRBV29-1, the J gene TRBJ2-1, with 11 bases identical to TRBD2. V was clipped by 3 bases and J by 2 bases; unmatched bases: 3. From germline, CDR1 is SQVTM and CDR2 ANQGSEA. The CDR3 has 15 amino acids. The CDR3 is CSVDGTSGPYNEQFF. CDR3 coding DNA: TGCAGCGTTGACGGGACTAGCGGACCCTACAATGAGCAGTTCTTC.

The chain is built from TRBV11-1 and TRBJ2-3, with D unclear. The CDR3 consists of 17 residues. V gave up 4 bases and J gave up 0 bases, with 17 bases separating them. CDR1 is SGHAT, CDR2 FQDESV, per germline (reference sequence). The CDR3 nucleotides read TGTGCCAGCAGCTCCCTAGTCGTACAGCTCAGCACAGATACGCAGTATTTT. Encoded protein: CASSSLVVQLSTDTQYF.

The chain links TRBV12-3 or TRBV12-4 to TRBJ2-5, with D maybe TRBD2 (5 bases). Trimming took off 5 bases at V and 9 bases at J, with 16 bases between the two ends. The CDR3 covers 13 residues. CDR3 DNA sequence: TGTGCCAGCAGTCTCCCCTCAAGGGAGCCCCAGTACTTC. Its protein product is CASSLPSREPQYF.

The rearrangement joins TRBV7-9 to TRBJ1-1; D gene ambiguous. This CDR3 is 12 amino acids long. Trimming cost V 7 bases and J 8 bases, with 14 bases left between them. Germline assignment: CDR1 SEHNR and CDR2 FQNEAQ (reference sequence). The DNA of the CDR3 is TGTGCCAGCAACCGGATCAGCGAGGAAGCTTTCTTT. It codes for CASNRISEEAFF. Full variable domain (outside the CDR3, taken from reference TRBV7-9 and TRBJ1-1): DTGVSQNPRHKITKRGQNVTFRCDPISEHNRLYWYRQTLGQGPEFLTYFQNEAQLEKSRLLSDRFSAERPKGSFSTLEIQRTEQGDSAMYLCASNRISEEAFFGQGTRLTVV.

The chain recombines TRBV6-5 with TRBJ1-1; 10 bases map to TRBD1. V shed 2 bases, J shed 2 bases, and the junction held 8 bases outside the gene matches. CDR1 and CDR2 (germline): MNHEY, SVGAGI. This CDR3 region has 17 residues. The CDR3 coding sequence is TGTGCCAGCAGTTACGGGACAGGGGCGATGGGTAACACTGAAGCTTTCTTT. Its translation is CASSYGTGAMGNTEAFF.

This sequence joins TRBV29-1 and TRBJ2-1; TRBD2 aligns across 11 bases. CDR1 and CDR2 from the germline V gene are SQVTM and ANQGSEA. The CDR3 has 14 residues. V shed 6 bases and J 8 bases; nucleotides not matched to a gene: 9. As DNA, the CDR3 is TGCAGCGTCGATAGACTAGCGGGAAGGTATGAGCAGTTCTTC. As protein: CSVDRLAGRYEQFF.

J is TRBJ2-3 and V is TRBV29-1; 8 bases match TRBD1. J lost 6 bases, V lost 4 bases, and 3 bases had no gene match. Looked up from germline, CDR1 is SQVTM and CDR2 is ANQGSEA. The CDR3 sequence is 12 residues long. CDR3 sequence (DNA): TGCAGCGTTGCGGACAGGGCGGATACGCAGTATTTT. As protein: CSVADRADTQYF.

This clonotype occurred once. The rearrangement links TRBV6-2 or TRBV6-3 to TRBJ2-1; D gene ambiguous. Trimming took 5 bases from V and 8 from J, leaving 19 bases between them. CDR1 and CDR2 from the germline V gene are MNHEY and SVGEGT. The CDR3 spans 15 residues. The CDR3: CASSPTNSSWHEQFF. As DNA, the CDR3 is TGTGCCAGCAGTCCGACCAACTCATCCTGGCATGAGCAGTTCTTC.

This clonotype turned up a few times. This chain uses TRBV12-3 or TRBV12-4 with TRBJ2-7; no clear D. V lost 5 bases, J lost 6 bases, and 11 bases lay in between. CDR3 size: 12 residues. CDR3: CASSTQQPEQYF. DNA for the CDR3: TGTGCCAGCAGTACACAACAACCCGAGCAGTACTTC.

The rearrangement uses TRBV28 and TRBJ2-7, with 7 bases that match TRBD1. Trimming cost V 10 bases and J 2 bases; bases outside gene matches: 5. CDR1 is MDHEN, CDR2 SYDVKM, per germline. This CDR3 contains 12 residues. The CDR3 DNA follows: TGTGCCACCGCGACAGGGACCTACGAGCAGTACTTC. The encoded protein is CATATGTYEQYF.